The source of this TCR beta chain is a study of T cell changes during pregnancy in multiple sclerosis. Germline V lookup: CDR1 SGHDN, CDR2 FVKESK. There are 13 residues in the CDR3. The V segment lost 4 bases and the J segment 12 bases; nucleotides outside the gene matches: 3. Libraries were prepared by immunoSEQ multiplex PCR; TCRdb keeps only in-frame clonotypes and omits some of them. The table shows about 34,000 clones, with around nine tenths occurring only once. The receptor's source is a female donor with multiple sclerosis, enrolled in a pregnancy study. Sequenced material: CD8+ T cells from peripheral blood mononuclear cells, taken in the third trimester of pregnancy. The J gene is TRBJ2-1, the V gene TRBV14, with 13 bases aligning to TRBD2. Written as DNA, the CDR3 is TGTGCCAGCAGCCTCCGGACTAGCGGGGGGCAGTTCTTC. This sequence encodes CASSLRTSGGQFF.